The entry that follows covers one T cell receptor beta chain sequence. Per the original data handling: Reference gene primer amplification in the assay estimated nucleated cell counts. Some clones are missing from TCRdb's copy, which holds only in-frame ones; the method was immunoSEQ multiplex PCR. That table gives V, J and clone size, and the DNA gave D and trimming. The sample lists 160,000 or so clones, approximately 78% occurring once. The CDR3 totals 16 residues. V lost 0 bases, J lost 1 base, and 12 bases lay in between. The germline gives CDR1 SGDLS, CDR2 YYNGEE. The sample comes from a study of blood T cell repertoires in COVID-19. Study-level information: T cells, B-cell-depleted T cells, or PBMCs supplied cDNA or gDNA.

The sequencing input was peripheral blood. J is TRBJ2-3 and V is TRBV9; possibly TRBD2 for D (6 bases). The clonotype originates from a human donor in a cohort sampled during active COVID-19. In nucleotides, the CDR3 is TGTGCCAGCAGCGTAGATGGGCGGGATGGCACAGATACGCAGTATTTT. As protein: CASSVDGRDGTDTQYF.